This T cell receptor (beta chain) was identified during a study of blood T cell repertoires in COVID-19. Looking at the study overall: COVID-19 samples from acute and convalescent phases originated in the United States, Italy and Spain.

V was cut by 0 bases and J by 6 bases, with 5 bases left in between. The germline V gene encodes CDR1 GTSNPN and CDR2 SVGIG (reference sequence). The CDR3 sequence is 12 residues long. TCRdb's table, derived via immunoSEQ multiplex PCR, lists solely in-frame clones and lacks some. The sample consists of 97,000 or so clones, around 73% of them appearing once. Sequencing input: peripheral blood. The chain couples TRBV30 to TRBJ1-4; D is unresolved. This clonotype was sampled from a man in his fifties or sixties with active or convalescent COVID-19. In DNA, the CDR3 is TGTGCCTGGAGTGTACTGTATGAAAAACTGTTTTTT. It is translated as CAWSVLYEKLFF.